The 21 T cell receptor beta chains below come from one sample, sequenced in a study of blood T cell repertoires in COVID-19. Sequenced by immunoSEQ multiplex PCR; TCRdb stores in-frame clones only, minus some. This table has some 200,000 clones, approximately 84% appearing once. Sequences were obtained from peripheral blood. The receptors were sampled from a human donor with acute or convalescent COVID-19. The donor label of this sample is uncertain.

Here the CDR3 DNA reads TGTGCCAGCAGATCGGACGGGGAGAACACTGAAGCTTTCTTT. It encodes CASRSDGENTEAFF. The V gene is TRBV6-5, the J gene TRBJ1-1, with no clear D. Germline CDR1 MNHEY, CDR2 SVGAGI. The CDR3 has 14 amino acids. The ends were cut back, 6 bases at V and 1 base at J, with 12 bases in the middle.

The V call is TRBV30, the J call TRBJ1-1, with no clear D. Germline values: CDR1 GTSNPN, CDR2 SVGIG (reference sequence). V lost 3 bases and J lost 1, with 9 bases in between. The length of the CDR3 is 13 residues. DNA of the CDR3: TGTGCCTGGAGGCGCCAGGCGAACACTGAAGCTTTCTTT. This gives the protein CAWRRQANTEAFF.

This clone showed up just once. The genes are TRBV7-3 and TRBJ2-7, with 12 nucleotides matching TRBD2. The V gene's germline CDR1 is SGHTA and CDR2 FQGTGA. This CDR3 contains 15 residues. Trimming took 3 bases from V and 7 from J; bases not matched to a gene: 7. This CDR3 reads CASSFQTSGSSEQYF. CDR3 in DNA: TGTGCCAGCAGCTTCCAGACTAGCGGGAGTTCGGAGCAGTACTTC.

The count of this clone is one. The V and J genes are TRBV29-1 and TRBJ1-2; weak D call: TRBD1 (5 bases). The CDR3 is made up of 14 amino acids. V was shortened by 7 bases and J by 5 bases, with 20 bases between the two germline ends. The germline V gene encodes CDR1 SQVTM and CDR2 ANQGSEA. CDR3 nucleotides: TGCAGCGCTGACCACTCGGGGGATCCGTATGGCTACACCTTC. Translated: CSADHSGDPYGYTF.

The chain combines TRBV9 with TRBJ2-2; D possibly corresponds to TRBD1 (5 bases). Germline values: CDR1 SGDLS, CDR2 YYNGEE. V lost 0 bases, J lost 3 bases, and 9 bases lay in between. There are 15 residues in the CDR3. The CDR3 DNA follows: TGTGCCAGCAGCGTAGGTTCAGGGCACACCGGGGAGCTGTTTTTT. Its translation: CASSVGSGHTGELFF.

This chain uses TRBV10-3 with TRBJ2-1; TRBD2 is a possible D gene (5 bases). Per germline, CDR1 ENHRY and CDR2 SYGVKD. CDR3 size: 14 residues. V lost 10 bases, J lost 0 bases, and 13 bases lay in between. The CDR3 nucleotides read TGTGCCACCCTCGAGGGAGCCTCCTACAATGAGCAGTTCTTC. It specifies CATLEGASYNEQFF.

The chain combines TRBV11-2 with TRBJ2-1, with TRBD2 matching 10 bases. This CDR3 has 15 amino acids. Trimming at V came to 2 bases and at J to 6 bases, leaving 4 bases not matched to a gene. Germline assignment: CDR1 SGHAT and CDR2 FQNNGV. CDR3: CASSLIQREGNEQFF. For the CDR3, the DNA is TGTGCCAGCAGCTTAATCCAGCGGGAGGGCAATGAGCAGTTCTTC.

The gene calls are TRBV2 and TRBJ1-3; D uncertain. Germline CDR1 is SNHLY and CDR2 is FYNNEI. This CDR3 is 13 amino acids long. V was trimmed by 5 bases and J by 13 bases, leaving 18 bases between them. The CDR3 coding sequence is TGTGCCAGCAGTTCCGACCCGTCCGGGTTAATATATTTT. This encodes CASSSDPSGLIYF.

V and J are TRBV4-3 and TRBJ2-5; 8 bases are shared with TRBD2. V was pared by 4 bases and J by 2 bases, with 18 bases of the junction left unmatched. This CDR3 region has 19 residues. The germline V gene has CDR1 LGHNA and CDR2 YSLEER. The CDR3 region is CASSRIKTASGGEQETQYF. In nucleotides, the CDR3 is TGCGCCAGCAGCCGTATAAAAACGGCTTCGGGAGGGGAACAAGAGACCCAGTACTTC.

The genes are TRBV20-1 and TRBJ2-7, with D unresolved. V was clipped by 6 bases and J by 2 bases, with 8 bases between them. Germline V CDR1 and CDR2: DFQATT, SNEGSKA (reference sequence). The CDR3 contains 11 residues. The CDR3 bases are TGCAGTGCAGGCAGGACCTACGAGCAGTACTTC. Amino acid sequence: CSAGRTYEQYF.

This sequence joins TRBV11-2 and TRBJ2-7; D gene ambiguous. V was pared by 4 bases and J by 2 bases, with 6 bases between. The CDR3 spans 12 residues. Germline V lookup: CDR1 SGHAT, CDR2 FQNNGV. The CDR3 region is CASSSVAYEQYF. CDR3 DNA: TGTGCCAGCAGCTCCGTCGCCTACGAGCAGTACTTC.

This rearrangement joins TRBV19 to TRBJ1-1; D not certain. V was pared by 3 bases and J by 0 bases, with 8 bases between. Germline V gene lookup returns CDR1 LNHDA and CDR2 SQIVND (reference sequence). The CDR3 covers 14 residues. The DNA for the CDR3 is TGTGCCAGTAGTATTTACAGCATGAACACTGAAGCTTTCTTT. Translation gives CASSIYSMNTEAFF.

This chain's CDR3 is CASRDRDRGTEQYF. In DNA form, the CDR3 reads TGTGCCAGCAGGGACCGGGACAGGGGGACCGAGCAGTACTTC. The chain recombines TRBV6-4 with TRBJ2-7, with 11 nucleotides matching TRBD1. This CDR3 spans 14 amino acids. V lost 6 bases to trimming and J lost 6 bases; unmatched junction nucleotides: 7. Germline loops: CDR1 MRHNA, CDR2 SNTAGT.

The chain is built from TRBV5-1 and TRBJ2-5; possible D gene TRBD2, 5 bases. The ends were cut back, 3 bases at V and 1 base at J, with 16 bases in the middle. The CDR3 contains 16 residues. The germline V gene has CDR1 SGHRS and CDR2 YFSETQ. The CDR3 region is CASSWPPAAVQETQYF. CDR3 in DNA: TGCGCCAGCAGCTGGCCCCCCGCAGCGGTCCAAGAGACCCAGTACTTC.

The chain recombines TRBV7-2 with TRBJ2-2; 10 bases map to TRBD2. The CDR3 contains 16 residues. Germline V gives CDR1 SGHTA, CDR2 FQGNSA. The V segment lost 3 bases and the J segment 4 bases; nucleotides outside the gene matches: 5. The CDR3 loop reads CASSFEAGGRTGELFF. CDR3 DNA: TGTGCCAGCAGCTTTGAAGCGGGAGGGCGCACCGGGGAGCTGTTTTTT.

V usage is TRBV11-2 and J usage is TRBJ1-4, with 7 bases aligning to TRBD1. CDR1 and CDR2 from the germline V gene are SGHAT and FQNNGV. Trimming removed 5 bases from V and 0 bases from J; junction bases left unmatched: 6. The CDR3 has 16 residues. The CDR3 DNA is TGTGCCAGCAGCAAGGGACAGCTTGCAACTAATGAAAAACTGTTTTTT. This gives the protein CASSKGQLATNEKLFF.

V is TRBV30 and J is TRBJ1-3; weak D call: TRBD1 (5 bases). V lost 0 bases and J lost 3, with 9 bases in between. CDR3 length: 14 amino acids. Germline loops: CDR1 GTSNPN, CDR2 SVGIG (reference sequence). The CDR3 DNA reads TGTGCCTGGAGTGTAGGGGTTGGTGGAAACACCATATATTTT. Translation: CAWSVGVGGNTIYF.

This clone occurred once. CDR3 in amino acids: CASSFSPGQTNEKLFF. The DNA of the CDR3 is TGTGCCAGCAGCTTCTCTCCCGGACAGACTAATGAAAAACTGTTTTTT. V gene TRBV7-9 combines with J gene TRBJ1-4; possibly TRBD1 for D (6 bases). CDR1 SEHNR and CDR2 FQNEAQ come from the germline V gene (reference sequence). Between the trimmed V and J ends, which lost 3 bases and 2 bases, there was a span of 13 bases. The CDR3 length is 16 residues.

The chain employs TRBV27 and TRBJ2-5; D is perhaps TRBD1 (6 bases). With 6 bases removed from V and 3 bases from J, the gap between germline ends came to 11 bases. The CDR3 spans 13 residues. From germline, CDR1 is MNHEY and CDR2 SMNVEV (reference sequence). The CDR3 protein is CASRSTGKETQYF. Here the CDR3 DNA reads TGTGCCAGCAGGTCGACAGGAAAAGAGACCCAGTACTTC.

The chain recombines TRBV4-1 with TRBJ2-1, with 7 nucleotides matching TRBD1. This CDR3 has 13 amino acids. V shed 0 bases and J 14 bases; nucleotides not matched to a gene: 7. Germline V gives CDR1 MGHRA, CDR2 YSYEKL. Written as DNA, the CDR3 is TGCGCCAGCAGCCAAGAAGGGACAGACCATAAGTTCTTC. This encodes CASSQEGTDHKFF.

V usage is TRBV19 and J usage is TRBJ2-7; D might be TRBD2 (6 bases). Germline V gives CDR1 LNHDA, CDR2 SQIVND (reference sequence). The CDR3 is made up of 14 amino acids. Between the trimmed V and J ends, which lost 6 bases and 1 base, there was a span of 13 bases. This chain's CDR3 is CASREGETSYEQYF. CDR3 bases: TGTGCCAGTAGGGAGGGAGAGACTTCCTACGAGCAGTACTTC.